This T cell receptor (beta chain) was captured by sequencing in a study of shared clonotypes between healthy human individuals (dated by TCRdb to about 2020). Regarding the complete study: The cohort included a few men and a couple of women between 18 and 49 years of age. Different laboratories and diverse techniques were used to prepare libraries and sequence TCR repertoires, to increase sequencing depth and limit assay-specific biases. For each donor, CD4 naive and CD4 memory were each given three plates, CD8 naive was given two plates, and CD8 memory was given one plate. The study deeply sequenced blood TCR repertoires of about five healthy adults to estimate repertoire size and the extent of clonotype sharing between individuals. Between about 0.9 and 10 billion PBMCs per donor were obtained by leukapheresis. Overall study results and their limits: About 5% of naive CD4, 3.5% of naive CD8, approximately 2.2% of memory CD4, and about 0.4% of memory CD8 clonotypes were shared across several donors. The genetic and exposure-history diversity represented was limited by the small number of donors. Naive subsets generally had larger estimated clonotype richness than memory subsets did. Sampling was limited to blood, and TCR repertoires in tissue likely differ from TCR repertoires in blood. Incomplete sequencing was indicated by rarefaction of sorted-subset datasets, despite the large sequencing depth. Clonotypes shared by all four sorted-subset donors showed higher generation probabilities than non-shared clonotypes. Based on pairwise subsampling, the degree of clonotype sharing among donors was expected to be affected by sequencing depth.

To note about this clone: What antigen it recognizes has not been identified. Base qualities are not provided; no much larger clone lies one nucleotide away.

Using the deep immunoSEQ assay, multiplex PCR amplified TCR CDR3 regions from genomic DNA. Genomic DNA extracted from each cell subset was distributed evenly over all wells of several immunoSEQ 96-well plates, and each plate served as one replicate. For sorted subsets, around 200 ng genomic DNA, equal to 30,000 or so T cell genomes, was loaded into each replicate PCR. Purified libraries were quantified with a Qubit 3.0 fluorometer, sized on a Bioanalyzer 2100, and re-quantified with the KAPA Library Quantification kit. Every immunoSEQ 96-well plate was sequenced on a separate single-read 150-cycle Illumina NextSeq 550 flow cell. In the paper's pipeline: Because the immunoSEQ output included only junctional sequences and no quality scores, the filtering could not be the same as the filtering used for full-length reads. Sequences were annotated with PyIR, a Python wrapper for IgBLAST v1.9, using IMGT germline references to assign V/J genes and CDR3. Any read was removed if the V/J assignment was weak (E-value above 1e-6), the CDR3 was missing, or the read contained stop codons, out-of-frame junctions, or ambiguous translated residues. V3J clonotypes were defined by identical inferred V gene, J gene, and CDR3 amino acid sequence. Percentage overlap between repertoires was calculated by dividing the number of shared unique clonotypes by the size of the smaller repertoire. Three approaches were used to assess repertoire richness: RTK rarefaction, the Chao1 estimator, and Recon v2.1 estimates of unobserved clonotypes. OLGA was used to compute generation probabilities for all TCRbeta clonotypes that the gDNA method yielded from a handful of donors. TCRdb's version of the immuneACCESS table is confined to in-frame rearrangements and falls short of the full clone set. An unresolved V gene accounts for under half of the shortfall where checked; the remainder is of unknown origin. V and J calls and clone size are those listed in that table; D and trimming were worked out from the DNA. The sample profile shows 980,000 or so clones; 76% of them were found once. Around 1.5% of the sample rests with the top ten.

V gives up 7 bases and J gives up 1 base, and the segment between their germline ends measures 11 bases. Looking up the germline V gene (reference sequence) yields CDR1 LNHNV and CDR2 YYDKDF. The CDR3 contains 15 residues, cysteine and phenylalanine counted. Left in the record is the CDR3 DNA by itself, 45 bases read in frame from the first base. Healthy HIV-negative adults with no recently reported acute infections or vaccinations were included as donors. Only Caucasian adults living in Nashville, Tennessee, USA were represented among the donors. Magnetic negative selection was used to enrich CD4+ T cells, after which naive cells were positively selected on CD45RA and the negative fraction became the memory subset. After blood collection by leukapheresis, PBMCs were isolated using Ficoll-Histopaque density gradient centrifugation and then cryopreserved in the vapor phase of liquid nitrogen. Analytical flow cytometry was used to check the purity and quantity of every magnetically sorted T cell population. Each sorted fraction had its genomic DNA isolated and then quantified by UV absorbance on a Nanodrop 2000c.

The chain joins TRBV15 to TRBJ1-6; the D region possibly corresponds to TRBD1 (5 bases align). This sequence was found in a man aged 18 to 29 in good health. The sample taken for sequencing was memory CD4+ T cells sorted from blood. Reading the label with the study, this specimen's cell subset or site is: CD45RA-negative fraction. CDR3 region: CATTGSRSYNSPLHF. The DNA sequence follows: TGTGCCACCACAGGGTCTAGGTCCTATAATTCACCCCTCCACTTT.